The 32 T cell receptor beta chains presented below share a single source sample, sequenced in a study of blood T cell repertoires in COVID-19. Only in-frame clones appear in the TCRdb table, and some are missing; sequencing was by immunoSEQ multiplex PCR. The table has 320,000 or so clones, over 80% seen once; the top ten hold over 4.5%. The sequencing input was PBMCs or T cells enriched from blood (not recorded which). These receptors were taken from a man between 25 and 39 years old who had recovered from COVID-19.

Concerning this clone itself: An end of the junction differs from the germline gene, which may be a read error. This chain links TRBV5-1 with TRBJ2-7; 8 bases are a match to TRBD1. Germline-derived CDR1 and CDR2 are SGHRS and YFSETQ. The CDR3 loop spans 14 amino acids. In nucleotides, the CDR3 is TGCGCCAGCAGTTTGGACAGGGACATCTACGAGCAGTACTTC. As protein: CASSLDRDIYEQYF. The full variable domain, its missing parts supplied by reference TRBV5-1 and TRBJ2-7, is KAGVTQTPRYLIKTRGQQVTLSCSPISGHRSVSWYQQTPGQGLQFLFEYFSETQRNKGNFPGRFSGRQFSNSRSEMNVSTLELGDSALYLCASSLDRDIYEQYFGPGTRLTVT.

The chain has TRBV7-8 and TRBJ1-1, with D hard to call. The CDR3 loop spans 12 amino acids. Germline CDR1 reads SGHVS; CDR2 reads FQNEAQ. The V end lost 5 bases, the J end lost 8 bases, and 12 bases lay between the germline ends. The CDR3 reads CASSPDGAEAFF. In DNA form, the CDR3 reads TGTGCCAGCAGCCCGGATGGAGCGGAAGCTTTCTTT.

The CDR3 region has the DNA TGTGCCAGCAGCTTACAGGGGGAAAAACTGTTTTTT. It specifies CASSLQGEKLFF. The V and J genes are TRBV11-2 and TRBJ1-4, with a weak D call TRBD1 (6 bases). The CDR3 covers 12 residues. From germline, CDR1 is SGHAT and CDR2 FQNNGV. V was shortened by 2 bases and J by 8 bases, with 6 bases between the two germline ends. The full variable domain, with the rest looked up from reference TRBV11-2 and TRBJ1-4, is EAGVAQSPRYKIIEKRQSVAFWCNPISGHATLYWYQQILGQGPKLLIQFQNNGVVDDSQLPKDRFSAERLKGVDSTLKIQPAKLEDSAVYLCASSLQGEKLFFGSGTQLSVL.

The chain employs TRBV5-4 and TRBJ2-1, with 8 nucleotides matching TRBD2. The junction had 10 bases not matched to a gene; V was cut back by 4 bases and J by 4 bases. Germline loops: CDR1 SGHNT, CDR2 YYREEE (reference sequence). The CDR3 runs to 16 residues. The CDR3 DNA reads as TGTGCCAGCAGCACAAAAATCGGGGGGGCTTACAATGAGCAGTTCTTC. Translated: CASSTKIGGAYNEQFF.

This clone was observed a single time. This chain links TRBV19 with TRBJ1-5; D might be TRBD1 (5 bases). This CDR3 has 16 residues. Trimming took off 5 bases at V and 4 bases at J, with 18 bases between the two ends. The V gene's germline CDR1 is LNHDA and CDR2 SQIVND (reference sequence). As DNA, the CDR3 is TGTGCCAGTAGTTCCCAGGGCAGGTGGAGTAATCAGCCCCAGCATTTT. Translated, it gives CASSSQGRWSNQPQHF. The whole variable domain, remainder taken from reference TRBV19 and TRBJ1-5, is DGGITQSPKYLFRKEGQNVTLSCEQNLNHDAMYWYRQDPGQGLRLIYYSQIVNDFQKGDIAEGYSVSREKKESFPLTVTSAQKNPTAFYLCASSSQGRWSNQPQHFGDGTRLSIL.

The chain has TRBV30 and TRBJ1-1; no clear D gene. CDR1 and CDR2 (germline): GTSNPN, SVGIG (reference sequence). CDR3 length: 12 amino acids. V was shortened by 4 bases and J by 3 bases, with 9 bases between the two germline ends. Here the CDR3 reads CAWIREDTEAFF. CDR3 sequence (DNA): TGTGCCTGGATTAGGGAGGACACTGAAGCTTTCTTT. The full variable domain, in which reference TRBV30 and TRBJ1-1 provide the parts outside the CDR3, is SQTIHQWPATLVQPVGSPLSLECTVEGTSNPNLYWYRQAAGRGLQLLFYSVGIGQISSEVPQNLSASRPQDRQFILSSKKLLLSDSGFYLCAWIREDTEAFFGQGTRLTVV.

V is TRBV9 and J is TRBJ1-3, with D possibly being TRBD1 (6 bases). V was trimmed by 4 bases and J by 0 bases, leaving 14 bases between them. CDR3 size: 16 residues. Germline CDR1 and CDR2: SGDLS and YYNGEE. CDR3 DNA: TGTGCCAGCAGCCTAACGACAGGTTACTCTGGAAACACCATATATTTT. Amino acid sequence: CASSLTTGYSGNTIYF.

The chain uses TRBV27 and TRBJ2-7, with D possibly TRBD1 on 6 matching bases. In germline, CDR1 is MNHEY, CDR2 SMNVEV (reference sequence). The germline V and J ends were trimmed by 5 bases and 0 bases, with 20 bases remaining between them. This CDR3 is built from 17 residues. The CDR3 spells CASSPLGVRDTSYEQYF. The DNA of the CDR3 is TGTGCCAGCAGTCCCCTAGGCGTCAGGGACACCTCCTACGAGCAGTACTTC.

The rearrangement uses TRBV20-1 and TRBJ1-4, with 9 bases fitting TRBD1. Germline V CDR1 and CDR2: DFQATT, SNEGSKA (reference sequence). V was clipped by 3 bases and J by 8 bases; unmatched bases: 7. This CDR3 comprises 14 residues. In DNA form, the CDR3 reads TGCAGTGCTAGTACCGGGACAGGGCGGGAAAAACTGTTTTTT. Protein product: CSASTGTGREKLFF.

This clone is a singleton in its sample. V is TRBV24-1 and J is TRBJ2-1; no definite D call. V lost 7 bases to trimming and J lost 2 bases, with 8 bases between them. Germline V gene sequence: CDR1 KGHDR, CDR2 SFDVKD. CDR3 length: 13 residues. The DNA for the CDR3 is TGTGCCACCAGAGGTCGGGCCTACAATGAGCAGTTCTTC. It codes for CATRGRAYNEQFF.

This clone was seen just once. The rearrangement joins TRBV5-1 to TRBJ1-2, with D tentatively TRBD1 (6 bases). The V and J ends lost 0 bases and 2 bases respectively, with 8 bases between them. The germline CDR1 and CDR2 sequences are SGHRS and YFSETQ. This CDR3 region has 14 residues. CDR3 amino acids: CASSLEGQNYGYTF. In DNA, the CDR3 is TGCGCCAGCAGCTTGGAAGGACAGAACTATGGCTACACCTTC.

The gene calls are TRBV7-8 and TRBJ2-3; 9 nucleotides match TRBD1. CDR1 is SGHVS and CDR2 is FQNEAQ in the germline V gene. The CDR3 has 17 amino acids. V trimming: 3 bases; J trimming: 2 bases; junction bases outside the gene matches: 9. CDR3 sequence (DNA): TGTGCCAGCAGCTTTTACAGGGGACAGGGCCCCACAGATACGCAGTATTTT. Protein sequence: CASSFYRGQGPTDTQYF.

V usage is TRBV7-9 and J usage is TRBJ2-3, with 15 bases aligning to TRBD2. V shed 4 bases and J 6 bases; nucleotides not matched to a gene: 5. The CDR3 loop spans 16 amino acids. Germline V gives CDR1 SEHNR, CDR2 FQNEAQ (reference sequence). In DNA, the CDR3 is TGTGCCAGCAGCTCCCGGACTAGCGGGGGGGCGGATACGCAGTATTTT. It yields the protein CASSSRTSGGADTQYF.

The chain couples TRBV28 to TRBJ2-7; a weak D match, TRBD2 (5 bases). The CDR3 spans 13 residues. V lost 6 bases and J 5 bases, leaving 14 bases between the germline ends. Germline V gives CDR1 MDHEN, CDR2 SYDVKM. The CDR3 DNA reads as TGTGCCAGCAGCCTTTTGACCGGGAACGAGCAGTACTTC. Its translation is CASSLLTGNEQYF.

For this clone: Other nucleotide sequences from this sample produce the same CDR3. The rearrangement joins TRBV5-1 to TRBJ1-5, with 7 nucleotides matching TRBD1. Germline V gene data show CDR1 as SGHRS and CDR2 as YFSETQ. The CDR3 length is 15 residues. V dropped 0 bases and J dropped 1; count of bases not matched to a gene: 1. The CDR3 sequence is CASSLGQGSNQPQHF. Here the CDR3 DNA reads TGCGCCAGCAGCTTGGGACAGGGAAGCAATCAGCCCCAGCATTTT.

The chain carries TRBV28 and TRBJ2-7; the D gene is possibly TRBD1 (6 bases). The CDR3 is 12 amino acids. Germline CDR1 MDHEN, CDR2 SYDVKM. V lost 5 bases and J lost 3, with 8 bases in between. This CDR3 reads CASSKQGYEQYF. DNA of the CDR3: TGTGCCAGCAGTAAACAGGGCTACGAGCAGTACTTC.

This clone was picked up a small number of times. The chain couples TRBV6-1 to TRBJ1-5; D gene uncertain. CDR1 MNHNS and CDR2 SASEGT come from the germline V gene. This CDR3 spans 15 amino acids. With 0 bases removed from V and 5 bases from J, the gap between germline ends came to 11 bases. The CDR3 is CASSEAPGVHQPQHF. For the CDR3, the DNA is TGTGCCAGCAGTGAAGCGCCCGGGGTGCATCAGCCCCAGCATTTT.

The V call is TRBV7-2, the J call TRBJ2-3; 7 bases map to TRBD2. The CDR3 is 15 residues long. CDR1 is SGHTA and CDR2 is FQGNSA in the germline V gene. J was trimmed by 0 bases and V by 6 bases; bases with no gene match: 6. This chain's CDR3 is CASRPPGLSTDTQYF. CDR3 bases: TGTGCCAGCAGACCTCCGGGACTAAGCACAGATACGCAGTATTTT.

The chain joins TRBV28 to TRBJ1-2; D gene ambiguous. CDR3 size: 13 residues. V shed 1 base and J shed 1 base, with 4 bases lying between them. Looked up from germline, CDR1 is MDHEN and CDR2 is SYDVKM. DNA of the CDR3: TGTGCCAGCAGTTTATCCGTTAACTATGGCTACACCTTC. Protein: CASSLSVNYGYTF.

The rearrangement links TRBV25-1 to TRBJ2-3; 7 nucleotides line up with TRBD1. This CDR3 comprises 14 residues. Germline CDR1 reads MGHDK; CDR2 reads SYGVNS. With 8 bases clipped from V and 1 base from J, the junction kept 6 bases outside the gene matches. This CDR3 is CASFEGTGTDTQYF. The CDR3 DNA reads TGTGCCAGCTTCGAAGGGACAGGCACAGATACGCAGTATTTT.

The sample holds one count of this clone. The chain combines TRBV18 with TRBJ1-4; TRBD1 matches 11 bases. This CDR3 has 14 residues. The germline V gene encodes CDR1 KGHSH and CDR2 LQKENI. Trimming at V came to 6 bases and at J to 8 bases, leaving 5 bases not matched to a gene. In nucleotides, the CDR3 is TGTGCCAGCTCCTCCGGGACAGGGGGAGAAAAACTGTTTTTT. Its protein product is CASSSGTGGEKLFF.

The V and J genes are TRBV10-1 and TRBJ1-4, with D unclear. Germline-derived CDR1 and CDR2 are WNHNN and SYGVQD (reference sequence). This CDR3 comprises 15 residues. The V end lost 4 bases, the J end lost 3 bases, and 12 bases lay between the germline ends. The CDR3 loop reads CASSAVRSANEKLFF. The DNA of the CDR3 is TGCGCCAGCAGTGCGGTCCGGTCGGCTAATGAAAAACTGTTTTTT.

The chain uses TRBV2 and TRBJ1-1; D perhaps matches TRBD1 (5 bases). This CDR3 has 12 residues. CDR1 SNHLY and CDR2 FYNNEI come from the germline V gene. V was pared by 4 bases and J by 5 bases, with 8 bases between. CDR3: CASSGQRTEAFF. DNA for the CDR3: TGTGCCAGCAGTGGACAGAGAACTGAAGCTTTCTTT. The whole variable domain, filled in from reference TRBV2 and TRBJ1-1, reads EPEVTQTPSHQVTQMGQEVILRCVPISNHLYFYWYRQILGQKVEFLVSFYNNEISEKSEIFDDQFSVERPDGSNFTLKIRSTKLEDSAMYFCASSGQRTEAFFGQGTRLTVV.

The chain carries TRBV5-4 and TRBJ1-4; TRBD1 agrees at 8 bases. Germline CDR1 is SGHNT and CDR2 is YYREEE (reference sequence). This CDR3 comprises 16 residues. The J segment lost 3 bases and the V segment lost 2 bases, leaving 6 bases of the junction unmatched. The CDR3 protein is CASSFRTGRANEKLFF. In DNA form, the CDR3 reads TGTGCCAGCAGCTTTCGGACAGGGAGGGCTAATGAAAAACTGTTTTTT.

The V and J genes are TRBV28 and TRBJ1-2; D might be TRBD1 (6 bases). The germline V gene has CDR1 MDHEN and CDR2 SYDVKM. V was pared by 2 bases and J by 4 bases, with 14 bases between. This CDR3 region has 15 residues. The CDR3 region is CASSLPGAGGYGYTF. The CDR3 DNA is TGTGCCAGCAGTTTACCAGGGGCGGGGGGCTATGGCTACACCTTC.

This chain uses TRBV5-1 with TRBJ1-1, with D unresolved. In germline, CDR1 is SGHRS, CDR2 YFSETQ. The CDR3 is 12 residues long. The ends were cut back, 3 bases at V and 3 bases at J, with 6 bases in the middle. The CDR3: CASSWGDTEAFF. In nucleotides, the CDR3 is TGCGCCAGCAGCTGGGGAGACACTGAAGCTTTCTTT.

Turning to this clone: Other DNA sequences from this sample encode an identical CDR3 as well. The chain carries TRBV5-1 and TRBJ1-1; no firm D call. V was shortened by 2 bases and J by 3 bases, with 8 bases between the two germline ends. The CDR3 extends over 13 amino acids. Germline CDR1 and CDR2: SGHRS and YFSETQ. CDR3 DNA: TGCGCCAGCAGCTTCGGGGTCGACACTGAAGCTTTCTTT. This sequence encodes CASSFGVDTEAFF.

This chain connects TRBV6-1 to TRBJ1-2; the D is unclear. The length of the CDR3 is 16 residues. V dropped 3 bases and J dropped 0 bases, with 14 bases sitting between them. Germline V CDR1 and CDR2: MNHNS, SASEGT. This CDR3 reads CASSDYIRRANYGYTF. Here the CDR3 DNA reads TGTGCCAGCAGTGATTACATCCGGAGAGCTAACTATGGCTACACCTTC.

This clone was picked up one time. The chain employs TRBV30 and TRBJ1-6, with 8 bases aligning to TRBD1. CDR1 is GTSNPN and CDR2 is SVGIG in the germline V gene (reference sequence). J gave up 12 bases and V 2 bases, and 6 bases lay outside the gene matches. The CDR3 covers 13 residues. The CDR3 reads CAWSRTGTGPLHF. As DNA, the CDR3 is TGTGCCTGGAGTCGGACAGGGACGGGACCCCTCCACTTT.

This rearrangement joins TRBV7-6 to TRBJ2-7; D call uncertain. CDR1 SGHVS and CDR2 FNYEAQ come from the germline V gene. V dropped 5 bases and J dropped 0 bases, with 8 bases sitting between them. The CDR3 spans 13 residues. In DNA form, the CDR3 reads TGTGCCAGCAGCCTTCCGAGCTCCTACGAGCAGTACTTC. It encodes CASSLPSSYEQYF.

The chain links TRBV30 to TRBJ2-1; D remains ambiguous. CDR3 length: 15 amino acids. V was trimmed by 0 bases and J by 0 bases, leaving 9 bases between them. From germline, CDR1 is GTSNPN and CDR2 SVGIG (reference sequence). The CDR3 reads CAWSVLIGSYNEQFF. DNA for the CDR3: TGTGCCTGGAGTGTACTCATCGGCTCCTACAATGAGCAGTTCTTC. Full variable domain (remainder filled in from reference TRBV30 and TRBJ2-1): SQTIHQWPATLVQPVGSPLSLECTVEGTSNPNLYWYRQAAGRGLQLLFYSVGIGQISSEVPQNLSASRPQDRQFILSSKKLLLSDSGFYLCAWSVLIGSYNEQFFGPGTRLTVL.

The chain carries TRBV18 and TRBJ2-1; a weak D match, TRBD2 (6 bases). Trimming pared 6 bases from V and 4 bases from J, leaving 19 bases between. CDR1 and CDR2 from the germline V gene are KGHSH and LQKENI. The CDR3 covers 16 residues. CDR3 sequence: CASSPPNGGEYNEQFF. The CDR3 region has the DNA TGTGCCAGCTCGCCGCCGAACGGCGGGGAGTACAATGAGCAGTTCTTC.